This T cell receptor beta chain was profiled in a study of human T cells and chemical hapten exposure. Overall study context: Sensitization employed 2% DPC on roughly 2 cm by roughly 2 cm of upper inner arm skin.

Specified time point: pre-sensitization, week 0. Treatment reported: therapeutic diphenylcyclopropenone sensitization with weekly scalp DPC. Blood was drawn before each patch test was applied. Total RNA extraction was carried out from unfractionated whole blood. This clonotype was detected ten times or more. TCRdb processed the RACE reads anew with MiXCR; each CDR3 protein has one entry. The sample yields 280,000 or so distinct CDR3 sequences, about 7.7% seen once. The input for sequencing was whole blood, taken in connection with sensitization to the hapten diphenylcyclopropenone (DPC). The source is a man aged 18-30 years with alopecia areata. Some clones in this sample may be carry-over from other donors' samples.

The CDR3 is CASSYPRRTLRTDTQYF. The DNA for the CDR3 is TGTGCCAGCAGCTATCCGAGGCGGACCCTTCGCACAGATACGCAGTATTTT. V gene TRBV7-2 combines with J gene TRBJ2-3; D unclear. The length of the CDR3 is 17 residues. V shed 4 bases and J shed 1 base, with 18 bases lying between them. Germline lookup yields CDR1 SGHTA and CDR2 FQGNSA.